In its sample, the clone carrying this T cell receptor (beta chain) was seen many times. What it binds is unknown. CDR3 length: 14 amino acids. The data derive from a study of human T cells and chemical hapten exposure. Time point reported: pre-sensitization, week 0. Treatment here: therapeutic diphenylcyclopropenone sensitization with weekly scalp DPC. Total RNA came from unfractionated whole blood. Study findings and constraints: TCRs at high frequency, those above 1 in 1000, did not change with DPC sensitization.

Unique molecular identifiers were attached to individual cDNA molecules within the library. Original methodology: Counts of TCRs in each sample centred on a median of roughly 89,000 and extended from around 25,000 to 690,000. Each CDR3 protein is one row after TCRdb ran MiXCR on the RACE reads. These V and J calls derive from TCRdb rather than the authors' analysis. The sample lists 35,000 to 50,000 distinct CDR3 sequences; 9.5% to 15% were seen once. The sample in question was whole blood, obtained in connection with sensitization to the hapten diphenylcyclopropenone (DPC). The source of this sequence is a woman aged 25 to 39 with alopecia areata. Some clones in this sample may be carry-over from other donors' samples. The chain carries TRBV21-1 and TRBJ2-5; no DNA check was done on the table's D call, TRBD1. TRBV21-1 is a recognized pseudogene. CDR3 sequence: CASRPLFPQETQYF. The CDR3 nucleotides read TGTGCCAGCCGCCCTTTATTCCCCCAAGAGACCCAGTACTTC.